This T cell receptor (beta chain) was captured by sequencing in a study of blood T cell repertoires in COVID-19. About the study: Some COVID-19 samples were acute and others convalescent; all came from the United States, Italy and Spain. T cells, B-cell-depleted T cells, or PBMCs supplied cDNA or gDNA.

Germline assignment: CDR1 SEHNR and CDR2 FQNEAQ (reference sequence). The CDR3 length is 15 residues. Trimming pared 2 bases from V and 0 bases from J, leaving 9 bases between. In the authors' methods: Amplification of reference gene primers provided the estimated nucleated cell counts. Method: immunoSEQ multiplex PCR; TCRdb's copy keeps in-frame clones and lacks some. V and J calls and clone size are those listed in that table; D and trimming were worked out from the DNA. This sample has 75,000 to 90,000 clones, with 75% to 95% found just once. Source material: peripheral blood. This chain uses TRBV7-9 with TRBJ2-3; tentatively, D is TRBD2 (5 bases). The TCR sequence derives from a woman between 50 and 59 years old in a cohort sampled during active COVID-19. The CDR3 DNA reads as TGTGCCAGCAGCTTAAGCTCGGGGAGCACAGATACGCAGTATTTT. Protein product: CASSLSSGSTDTQYF.